This T cell receptor beta chain was identified in a study of Graves' ophthalmopathy and Graves' hyperthyroidism (dated by TCRdb to the late 2010s). About the full investigation: Peripheral blood samples were taken at the time of initial diagnosis, before any treatment was given. The study used signatures of the TCR beta repertoire to tell Graves' ophthalmopathy apart from Graves' hyperthyroidism and to predict which patients would progress to ophthalmopathy. In total, 135 blood samples were TCR-sequenced: 43 ophthalmopathy, under 85 hyperthyroidism and some 17 hyperthyroidism-to-ophthalmopathy patients. To explore V-J signatures that distinguish ophthalmopathy from hyperthyroidism, a discovery set of 100 patients was enrolled, made up of 43 with ophthalmopathy and fewer than 60 with stable hyperthyroidism. An independent validation cohort was composed of 18 hyperthyroidism patients and 17 patients who later progressed from hyperthyroidism to ophthalmopathy. T-cell repertoires of thyroid tissue and blood were compared in over five hyperthyroidism patients. After sampling, hyperthyroidism patients received methimazole starting at 30 mg daily, and ophthalmopathy patients received high-dose intravenous methylprednisolone. The approximately 98 discovery patients were randomly divided into training and test sets at a 7:3 ratio.

Findings and caveats that apply to the study as a whole: The 13-signature model separated ophthalmopathy from stable hyperthyroidism with 87.88% sensitivity and almost 84% specificity in cross-validation, and 80%/75% in the test set. In validation, the model predicted ophthalmopathy progression with 70.59% sensitivity and 72% to 80% specificity; some 13 predicted patients were CT-confirmed with GO in a median of approximately 6.5 months. No statistical method was used to predetermine the sample size, and group allocation was not hidden from the investigators. Most expanded thyroid clonotypes with frequency above 0.001 were also detected in blood, suggesting blood repertoires may reflect the thyroid immune response.

For repertoire sequencing, TCR beta CDR3 regions were amplified from RNA transcripts. A first-round RT-PCR used HTBI primers with the Qiagen OneStep RT-PCR kit, followed by a second-round multiplex PCR, size selection and purification. Libraries were sequenced paired-end with 100 bp reads on an Illumina HiSeq2000. The source study handled its data this way. Reads were processed with SOAPnuke, discarding reads with adapters, uncalled bases, mean Phred below 15, or no exact constant-primer or identifier match. High-quality paired reads were merged with COPE v1.2.5. Unique nucleotide sequences were defined as clonotypes and aligned to IMGT TRB V, D and J references using MiTCR v1.1. The analysis was limited to V-J combinations with a frequency above 0.0001, which together covered 99.2% of repertoires. A TCR clonal expansion and chaos score per V-J combination was defined as the ratio of F50 clonal expansion to chaos observed in the TCRdist matrix. Welch's t-statistics and random forest were used to reduce features to 13 V-J combinations, which were fed into a naive Bayes classifier. Thyroid-blood repertoire similarity was quantified with the Morisita-Horn index. The public reads were run again by TCRdb, first through fastp at Q25 and then through MiXCR, and only productive beta chains were kept. All rows with the same CDR3 protein become a single entry with the most common DNA and genes. These V and J calls are TCRdb output, not the study's own analysis. For this sample there are around 400,000 distinct CDR3 sequences; roughly 21% appear just once. The top ten constitute under 3% of the sample.

The CDR3 measures 14 amino acids from cysteine to phenylalanine. The DNA shown is the 42-base CDR3, in frame from base 1. Relative to germline, V is missing 2 bases and J is missing 4 bases, with 2 bases of the junction outside any gene match. Sequences SGDLS (CDR1) and YYNGEE (CDR2) are obtained from the germline V gene. This clonotype was observed at least ten times. Its antigen specificity is not known. Per-base qualities were not stored, and no clone one base away is much larger. Hyperthyroidism was defined as stable when no progression to ophthalmopathy occurred within 18 months of follow-up. The hyperthyroidism patients were 18 to 65 years old and newly diagnosed, with a disease duration of less than 2 months. Patients were excluded if they had other autoimmune diseases, uncontrolled infections, pregnancy or lactation. Diagnosis was based on clinical symptoms, serum thyroxine, TRAb, thyroid ultrasound and orbital computed tomography. Ficoll-Paque density gradient centrifugation was used to isolate PBMCs from about 10 ml of fresh peripheral blood. Total RNA was extracted using Trizol reagent, and RNA quality was checked on an Agilent 2100 Bioanalyzer.

The receptor chain draws on TRBV9 and TRBJ1-3, and 8 junctional nucleotides match TRBD1. This sequence originates from a young woman with stable Graves' hyperthyroidism. Donor details come from another sample of the same person, matched by shared clones. Material for sequencing was peripheral blood. Here the CDR3 is given as CASSVTGDGNTIYF. The DNA sequence is given as TGTGCCAGCAGCGTGACAGGGGACGGAAACACCATATATTTT.